The clone carrying this T cell receptor (beta chain) was seen many times. Its antigen remains unknown. The sample comes from a study of T-cell reconstitution after alpha-beta-depleted transplantation in children. Regarding the study as a whole: From surviving recipient T cells and thymic progenitors came the high day-60 TCRbeta diversity observed in some patients. Alpha-beta T cells present about two months after transplant were reported to originate from several hundred expanded graft clones. A year had passed since transplant, and T-cell counts and diversity by then came mostly from newly produced T cells.

Unique molecular identifiers were used to barcode this TCRbeta library. TCRdb independently ran MiXCR on the PCR reads; one entry per CDR3 protein. The sample lists hundreds of thousands of distinct CDR3 sequences; more than 20% were seen once. The CDR3 has 14 residues. In germline, CDR1 is SGHRS, CDR2 YFSETQ. Deletions cut 0 bases from V and 7 bases from J, with 13 bases between. This chain joins TRBV5-1 and TRBJ2-5; D unclear. This specimen consisted of PBMCs, mostly from graft donor cells, obtained 360 days after TCRalphabeta/CD19-depleted stem cell transplant. This TCR came from a boy younger than two who had a stem cell transplant for acute myeloid leukemia, so the T cells may come from the graft donor. This CDR3 is CASSLAADTGTQYF. CDR3 bases: TGCGCCAGCAGCTTGGCCGCAGATACGGGGACCCAGTACTTC.